These 29 T cell receptor beta chains share one sample of origin, sequenced in a study of T cell responses to AZD1222 COVID-19 vaccine. TCRdb's table, derived via immunoSEQ multiplex PCR, lists solely in-frame clones and lacks some. This table has more than 140,000 clones, just over 90% appearing once. The starting material was peripheral blood, obtained on day 0 of MenACWY control vaccination. The receptor set was obtained from an adult in good health.

V usage is TRBV2 and J usage is TRBJ2-1; weak D call: TRBD1 (5 bases). With 4 bases removed from V and 8 bases from J, the gap between germline ends came to 15 bases. The CDR3 runs 14 residues. CDR1 SNHLY and CDR2 FYNNEI come from the germline V gene. The CDR3 DNA reads TGTGCCAGCAGTGTTCAGGGTAGATCCGATGAGCAGTTCTTC. Residues: CASSVQGRSDEQFF. The entire variable domain, with the rest obtained from reference TRBV2 and TRBJ2-1, is as follows: EPEVTQTPSHQVTQMGQEVILRCVPISNHLYFYWYRQILGQKVEFLVSFYNNEISEKSEIFDDQFSVERPDGSNFTLKIRSTKLEDSAMYFCASSVQGRSDEQFFGPGTRLTVL.

V usage is TRBV29-1 and J usage is TRBJ1-2; D perhaps matches TRBD1 (5 bases). Trimming stripped 5 bases from V and 4 bases from J, with 14 bases between. Germline V lookup: CDR1 SQVTM, CDR2 ANQGSEA. The CDR3 contains 13 residues. This CDR3 is CSVRTPQSYGYTF. The CDR3 bases are TGCAGCGTTAGGACACCACAGTCCTATGGCTACACCTTC. Supplemented by reference TRBV29-1 and TRBJ1-2, the full variable domain reads SAVISQKPSRDICQRGTSLTIQCQVDSQVTMMFWYRQQPGQSLTLIATANQGSEATYESGFVIDKFPISRPNLTFSTLTVSNMSPEDSSIYLCSVRTPQSYGYTFGSGTRLTVV.

V gene TRBV7-3 combines with J gene TRBJ2-3; D not certain. In germline, CDR1 is SGHTA, CDR2 FQGTGA. V lost 0 bases, J lost 1 base, and 8 bases lay in between. The CDR3 length is 15 residues. CDR3 protein: CASSLTPEGTDTQYF. CDR3 bases: TGTGCCAGCAGCTTAACCCCCGAGGGCACAGATACGCAGTATTTT. Full variable domain (rest looked up from reference TRBV7-3 and TRBJ2-3): GAGVSQTPSNKVTEKGKYVELRCDPISGHTALYWYRQSLGQGPEFLIYFQGTGAADDSGLPNDRFFAVRPEGSVSTLKIQRTERGDSAVYLCASSLTPEGTDTQYFGPGTRLTVL.

This rearrangement joins TRBV4-2 to TRBJ1-1, with unresolved D. The CDR3 is 18 amino acids. Trimming removed 4 bases at V and 0 bases at J, with 21 bases between. Germline CDR1 is LGHNA and CDR2 is YNFKEQ. Here the CDR3 DNA reads TGTGCCAGCAGCCTTCGGACCGTGGAGAGAGTTATGAACACTGAAGCTTTCTTT. It is translated as CASSLRTVERVMNTEAFF.

This chain joins TRBV24-1 and TRBJ1-2; 7 positions match TRBD1. Trimming cost V 9 bases and J 8 bases; bases outside gene matches: 11. This CDR3 spans 13 amino acids. The V gene's germline CDR1 is KGHDR and CDR2 SFDVKD. In nucleotides, the CDR3 is TGTGCCACCCGCCGGACAGGAGGGAAGGGCTACACCTTC. Amino acids: CATRRTGGKGYTF.

This sequence joins TRBV7-7 and TRBJ2-2, with 11 bases matching TRBD2. Looked up from germline, CDR1 is SSHAT and CDR2 is FNYEAQ (reference sequence). This CDR3 has 16 residues. V shed 5 bases and J 1 base; nucleotides not matched to a gene: 3. The CDR3 loop reads CASSPSGRLNTGELFF. As DNA, the CDR3 is TGTGCCAGCAGCCCTAGCGGGAGGTTGAACACCGGGGAGCTGTTTTTT.

The rearrangement links TRBV28 to TRBJ1-1; maybe TRBD1 (5 bases). Trimming removed 0 bases from V and 4 bases from J, with 9 bases in between. CDR3 length equals 14 residues. Germline lookup yields CDR1 MDHEN and CDR2 SYDVKM. The CDR3 protein is CASSLWGGSTEAFF. The CDR3 bases are TGTGCCAGCAGTTTATGGGGGGGGAGCACTGAAGCTTTCTTT.

V and J are TRBV29-1 and TRBJ2-7, with TRBD1 identical over 11 bases. Germline V lookup: CDR1 SQVTM, CDR2 ANQGSEA. This CDR3 is built from 13 residues. The trim removed 5 bases at V and 6 bases at J, leaving 6 bases unmatched. CDR3 sequence reads: CSVPGQGEGEQYF. CDR3 coding DNA: TGCAGCGTTCCGGGACAGGGGGAGGGCGAGCAGTACTTC.

This clone has more than one count but fewer than ten. J is TRBJ2-2 and V is TRBV6-4; 10 nucleotides line up with TRBD2. CDR3 length equals 16 residues. The V gene end was trimmed by 0 bases and the J gene end by 5 bases; junction bases not matched to a gene: 3. Germline V gene lookup returns CDR1 MRHNA and CDR2 SNTAGT. The CDR3 DNA sequence: TGTGCCAGCAGTGACTCCCCTAGCGGGAGTACCGGGGAGCTGTTTTTT. Translation: CASSDSPSGSTGELFF.

The J gene is TRBJ1-6, the V gene TRBV6-5; the match to TRBD1 covers 7 bases. This CDR3 is 14 amino acids long. Germline CDR1 reads MNHEY; CDR2 reads SVGAGI. The V segment lost 6 bases and the J segment 7 bases; nucleotides outside the gene matches: 6. Here the CDR3 DNA reads TGTGCCAGCAGCATGACAGGGAAGAATTCACCCCTCCACTTT. This encodes CASSMTGKNSPLHF.

V and J are TRBV29-1 and TRBJ2-2; TRBD2 agrees at 11 bases. Germline-derived CDR1 and CDR2 are SQVTM and ANQGSEA. J was trimmed by 4 bases and V by 6 bases; bases with no gene match: 4. This CDR3 has 14 amino acids. The CDR3 is CSVGGLAGTGELFF. CDR3 in DNA: TGCAGCGTCGGAGGACTAGCGGGCACCGGGGAGCTGTTTTTT.

This chain joins TRBV18 and TRBJ1-2; weak D call: TRBD1 (6 bases). The CDR3 is made up of 15 amino acids. V shed 3 bases and J shed 3 bases, with 14 bases lying between them. Germline lookup yields CDR1 KGHSH and CDR2 LQKENI. CDR3 nucleotides: TGTGCCAGCTCACCGTTCCACAGGGCGGACTATGGCTACACCTTC. Translation gives CASSPFHRADYGYTF.

The chain links TRBV7-2 to TRBJ2-2, with 7 bases identical to TRBD1. The length of the CDR3 is 16 residues. With 2 bases clipped from V and 4 bases from J, the junction kept 7 bases outside the gene matches. In germline, CDR1 is SGHTA, CDR2 FQGNSA. CDR3 residues: CASSLRGGQSTGELFF. CDR3 in DNA: TGTGCCAGCAGCTTAAGAGGGGGACAGTCCACCGGGGAGCTGTTTTTT.

The rearrangement uses TRBV27 and TRBJ1-2; the D is unclear. Germline loops: CDR1 MNHEY, CDR2 SMNVEV (reference sequence). The V gene lost 0 bases and the J gene lost 8 bases, with 10 bases spanning the gap. The CDR3 has 13 residues. The CDR3 here is CASSLSSTRGYTF. The CDR3 DNA follows: TGTGCCAGCAGTTTATCTTCCACAAGGGGCTACACCTTC.

The rearrangement links TRBV11-2 to TRBJ1-4, with 8 bases that match TRBD1. Looked up from germline, CDR1 is SGHAT and CDR2 is FQNNGV. CDR3 length: 14 residues. J was trimmed by 8 bases and V by 3 bases; bases with no gene match: 5. The chain's CDR3 is CASSLRDRKEKLFF. In DNA, the CDR3 is TGTGCCAGCAGCTTGCGGGACAGGAAGGAAAAACTGTTTTTT. The full variable domain, in which reference TRBV11-2 and TRBJ1-4 provide the parts outside the CDR3, is EAGVAQSPRYKIIEKRQSVAFWCNPISGHATLYWYQQILGQGPKLLIQFQNNGVVDDSQLPKDRFSAERLKGVDSTLKIQPAKLEDSAVYLCASSLRDRKEKLFFGSGTQLSVL.

This chain joins TRBV2 and TRBJ1-6; D is uncertain. The CDR3 totals 16 residues. Trimming took off 2 bases at V and 4 bases at J, with 12 bases between the two ends. Germline assignment: CDR1 SNHLY and CDR2 FYNNEI. This CDR3 is CASSEYDNRYNSPLHF. CDR3 bases: TGTGCCAGCAGTGAATACGACAACCGTTATAATTCACCCCTCCACTTT.

This rearrangement joins TRBV18 to TRBJ1-2; D possibly corresponds to TRBD1 (6 bases). CDR1 and CDR2 from the germline V gene are KGHSH and LQKENI. V was pared by 2 bases and J by 4 bases, with 17 bases between. This CDR3 is 16 amino acids long. Written as DNA, the CDR3 is TGTGCCAGCTCACCAAAGTTGGCAGGGGATGCCTATGGCTACACCTTC. Its protein is CASSPKLAGDAYGYTF.

The sample holds one count of this clone. V usage is TRBV9 and J usage is TRBJ2-7; D might be TRBD2 (6 bases). The germline V and J ends were trimmed by 2 bases and 0 bases, with 15 bases remaining between them. Germline V CDR1 and CDR2: SGDLS, YYNGEE. This CDR3 has 16 residues. In nucleotides, the CDR3 is TGTGCCAGCAGCGTGGGGTCTAGCGTTCCCTCCTACGAGCAGTACTTC. Translating gives CASSVGSSVPSYEQYF.

The chain joins TRBV5-1 to TRBJ1-3; D not resolved. This CDR3 is built from 14 residues. Trimming cost V 0 bases and J 3 bases, with 7 bases left between them. From germline, CDR1 is SGHRS and CDR2 YFSETQ. For the CDR3, the DNA is TGCGCCAGCAGCTTGGAAGGGTTTGGAAACACCATATATTTT. It yields the protein CASSLEGFGNTIYF.

This chain uses TRBV18 with TRBJ1-4; no clear D gene. Germline CDR1 reads KGHSH; CDR2 reads LQKENI. Trimming took 0 bases from V and 7 from J, leaving 9 bases between them. The CDR3 loop spans 14 amino acids. The CDR3 loop reads CASSPPSDGEKLFF. CDR3 nucleotide sequence: TGTGCCAGCTCACCACCATCGGACGGTGAAAAACTGTTTTTT.

V gene TRBV6-5 combines with J gene TRBJ1-2, with D uncertain. Germline lookup yields CDR1 MNHEY and CDR2 SVGAGI. V lost 5 bases, J lost 7 bases, and 8 bases lay in between. The CDR3 totals 11 residues. The CDR3 here is CASSPGAGYTF. The CDR3 bases are TGTGCCAGCAGTCCCGGCGCTGGCTACACCTTC.

The rearrangement joins TRBV10-2 to TRBJ1-6; D remains ambiguous. Germline V gene lookup returns CDR1 WSHSY and CDR2 SAAADI. CDR3 size: 11 residues. The germline V and J ends were trimmed by 4 bases and 11 bases, with 6 bases remaining between them. The CDR3 bases are TGCGCCAGCAGTGGTGAGACACCCCTCCACTTT. Translation gives CASSGETPLHF.

This clone was seen just once. This chain links TRBV18 with TRBJ2-7; D possibly uses TRBD1 or TRBD2 (6 bases each). This CDR3 is 15 amino acids long. Trimming pared 3 bases from V and 5 bases from J, leaving 17 bases between. Germline V gene data show CDR1 as KGHSH and CDR2 as LQKENI. This CDR3 is CASSPLSGGGNEQYF. The DNA of the CDR3 is TGTGCCAGCTCACCCCTTTCTGGAGGGGGTAACGAGCAGTACTTC.

J is TRBJ1-3 and V is TRBV27, with 7 positions matching TRBD1. The ends lost 6 bases at V and 4 bases at J; junction bases unmatched: 15. CDR1 is MNHEY, CDR2 SMNVEV, per germline (reference sequence). This CDR3 is 17 amino acids long. In DNA form, the CDR3 reads TGTGCCAGCAGCCCTTCTGGTAAGGGGGCGCACGGAAACACCATATATTTT. Protein sequence: CASSPSGKGAHGNTIYF.

The chain couples TRBV7-9 to TRBJ2-6; D is perhaps TRBD2 (5 bases). The germline V and J ends were trimmed by 4 bases and 2 bases, with 9 bases remaining between them. Germline-derived CDR1 and CDR2 are SEHNR and FQNEAQ (reference sequence). The CDR3 sequence is 15 residues long. The CDR3 region is CASSSLRAGANVLTF. CDR3 nucleotide sequence: TGTGCCAGCAGCTCCTTGAGGGCTGGGGCCAACGTCCTGACTTTC.

The J gene is TRBJ1-5, the V gene TRBV28; D gene uncertain. Trimming removed 3 bases at V and 6 bases at J, with 18 bases between. Per the germline V gene, CDR1 is MDHEN and CDR2 is SYDVKM. CDR3 length: 16 amino acids. The CDR3, as DNA: TGTGCCAGCAGTTTGAGGACGGGGATCCCGGGTCAGCCCCAGCATTTT. Translation gives CASSLRTGIPGQPQHF.

This chain connects TRBV24-1 to TRBJ2-3, with 7 nucleotides matching TRBD1. CDR3 length equals 14 residues. The germline V gene has CDR1 KGHDR and CDR2 SFDVKD. J was trimmed by 6 bases and V by 1 base; bases with no gene match: 3. The CDR3 DNA sequence: TGTGCCACCAGTGATTTAACAGGGGAGGATACGCAGTATTTT. Amino acids: CATSDLTGEDTQYF.

The V and J genes are TRBV11-2 and TRBJ1-2; D may be TRBD1 (6 bases). Germline V lookup: CDR1 SGHAT, CDR2 FQNNGV. This CDR3 spans 15 amino acids. Trimming stripped 0 bases from V and 8 bases from J, with 16 bases between. In nucleotides, the CDR3 is TGTGCCAGCAGCTTAGACAGGGCGCAGGGGAAGGGCTACACCTTC. Protein product: CASSLDRAQGKGYTF.

The chain has TRBV19 and TRBJ1-2; no clear D. Trimming shortened V by 2 bases and J by 7 bases, and 17 bases separated the two germline ends. There are 15 residues in the CDR3. Germline V lookup: CDR1 LNHDA, CDR2 SQIVND (reference sequence). The CDR3: CASSISGKPGSGYTF. In DNA, the CDR3 is TGTGCCAGTAGTATATCCGGTAAACCGGGTAGTGGCTACACCTTC.